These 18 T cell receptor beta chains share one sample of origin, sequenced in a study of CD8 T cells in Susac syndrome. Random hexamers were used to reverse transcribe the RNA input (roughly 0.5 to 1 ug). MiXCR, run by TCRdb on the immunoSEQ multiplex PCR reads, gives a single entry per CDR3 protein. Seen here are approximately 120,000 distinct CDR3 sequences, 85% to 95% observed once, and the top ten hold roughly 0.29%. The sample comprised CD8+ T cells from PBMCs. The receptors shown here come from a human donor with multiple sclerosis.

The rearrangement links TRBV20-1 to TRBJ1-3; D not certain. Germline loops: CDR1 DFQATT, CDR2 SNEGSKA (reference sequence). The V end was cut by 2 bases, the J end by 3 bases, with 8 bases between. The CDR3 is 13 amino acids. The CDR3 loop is CSARSAVGNTIYF. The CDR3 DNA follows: TGCAGTGCTAGATCGGCAGTTGGAAACACCATATATTTT.

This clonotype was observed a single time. The CDR3 DNA sequence: TGTGCCAGCAGCGGGAGTGCAACTAATGAAAAACTGTTTTTT. It is translated as CASSGSATNEKLFF. The chain carries TRBV13 and TRBJ1-4; D unresolved. Germline V gene data show CDR1 as PRHDT and CDR2 as FYEKMQ (reference sequence). This CDR3 has 14 amino acids. Trimming cost V 5 bases and J 0 bases, with 7 bases left between them.

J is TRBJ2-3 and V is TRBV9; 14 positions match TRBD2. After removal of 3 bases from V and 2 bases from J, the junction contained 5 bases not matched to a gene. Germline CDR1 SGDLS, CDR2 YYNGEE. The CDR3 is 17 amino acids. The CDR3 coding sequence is TGTGCCAGCAGCGCGGGACTAGCGGGAGTCCCCACAGATACGCAGTATTTT. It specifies CASSAGLAGVPTDTQYF.

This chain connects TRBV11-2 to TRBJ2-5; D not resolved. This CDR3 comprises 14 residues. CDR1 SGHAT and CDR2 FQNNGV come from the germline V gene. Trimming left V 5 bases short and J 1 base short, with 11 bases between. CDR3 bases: TGTGCCAGCAGCCACCCGGGTAGCCAAGAGACCCAGTACTTC. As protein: CASSHPGSQETQYF.

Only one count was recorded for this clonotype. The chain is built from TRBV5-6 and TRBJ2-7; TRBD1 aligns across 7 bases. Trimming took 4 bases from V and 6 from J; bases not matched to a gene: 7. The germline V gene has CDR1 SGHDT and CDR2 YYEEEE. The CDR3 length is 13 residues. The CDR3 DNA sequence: TGTGCCAGCAGCCCGGGACAGCTTCGCGAGCAGTACTTC. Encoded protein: CASSPGQLREQYF. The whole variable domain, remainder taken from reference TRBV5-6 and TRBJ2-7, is DAGVTQSPTHLIKTRGQQVTLRCSPKSGHDTVSWYQQALGQGPQFIFQYYEEEERQRGNFPDRFSGHQFPNYSSELNVNALLLGDSALYLCASSPGQLREQYFGPGTRLTVT.

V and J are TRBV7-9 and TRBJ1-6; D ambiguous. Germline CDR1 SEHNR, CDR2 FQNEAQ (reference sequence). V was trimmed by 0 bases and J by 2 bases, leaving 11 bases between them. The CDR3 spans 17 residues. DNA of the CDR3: TGTGCCAGCAGCTTAGCCTCTCCGGGAACCTATAATTCACCCCTCCACTTT. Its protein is CASSLASPGTYNSPLHF.

Here the CDR3 DNA reads TGTGCCAGCAGCCCTGAGCGGGGGGGCATCGGGGAGCTGTTTTTT. This codes for CASSPERGGIGELFF. The chain combines TRBV7-9 with TRBJ2-2; 10 positions match TRBD2. The CDR3 contains 15 residues. Germline V CDR1 and CDR2: SEHNR, FQNEAQ (reference sequence). Losses at the gene ends were 5 bases for V and 7 bases for J; bases not matched to a gene: 7.

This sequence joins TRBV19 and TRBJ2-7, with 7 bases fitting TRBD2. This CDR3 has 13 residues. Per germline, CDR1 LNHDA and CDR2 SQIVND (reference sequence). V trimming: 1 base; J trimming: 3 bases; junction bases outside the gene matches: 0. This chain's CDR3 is CASSIGEGYEQYV. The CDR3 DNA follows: TGTGCCAGTAGTATAGGGGAGGGCTACGAGCAGTACGTC.

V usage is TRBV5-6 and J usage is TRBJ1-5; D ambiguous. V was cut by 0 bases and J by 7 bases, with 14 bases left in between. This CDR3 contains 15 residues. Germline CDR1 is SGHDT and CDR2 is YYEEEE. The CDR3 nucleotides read TGTGCCAGCAGCTTGGTTGGCAGAACGGACCAGCCCCAGCATTTT. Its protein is CASSLVGRTDQPQHF.

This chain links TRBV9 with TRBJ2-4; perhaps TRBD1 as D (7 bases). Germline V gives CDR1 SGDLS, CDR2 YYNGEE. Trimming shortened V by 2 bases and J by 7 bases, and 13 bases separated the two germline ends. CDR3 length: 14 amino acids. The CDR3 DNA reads TGTGCCAGCAGCGTGGAGGGGGCAGGGAACATTCAGTACTTC. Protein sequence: CASSVEGAGNIQYF.

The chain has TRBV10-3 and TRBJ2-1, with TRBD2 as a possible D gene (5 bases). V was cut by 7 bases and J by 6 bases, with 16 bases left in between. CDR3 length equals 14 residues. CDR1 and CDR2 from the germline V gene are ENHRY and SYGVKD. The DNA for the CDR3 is TGTGCCATCATGGACTCCCCCTCCAGCAATGAGCAGTTCTTC. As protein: CAIMDSPSSNEQFF.

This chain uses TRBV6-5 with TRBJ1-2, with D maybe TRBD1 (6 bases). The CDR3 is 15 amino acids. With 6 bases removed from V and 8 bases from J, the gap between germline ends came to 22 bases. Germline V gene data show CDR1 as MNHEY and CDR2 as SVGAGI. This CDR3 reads CASSQPGHPSWGYTF. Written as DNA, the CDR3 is TGTGCCAGCAGCCAGCCGGGACATCCTTCTTGGGGCTACACCTTC.

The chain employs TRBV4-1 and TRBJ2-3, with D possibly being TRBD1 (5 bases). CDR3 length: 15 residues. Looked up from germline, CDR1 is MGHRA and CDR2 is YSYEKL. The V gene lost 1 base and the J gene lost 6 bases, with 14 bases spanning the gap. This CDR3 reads CASSQVGDSRDTQYF. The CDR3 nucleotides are TGCGCCAGCAGCCAAGTCGGCGACAGTAGGGATACGCAGTATTTT.

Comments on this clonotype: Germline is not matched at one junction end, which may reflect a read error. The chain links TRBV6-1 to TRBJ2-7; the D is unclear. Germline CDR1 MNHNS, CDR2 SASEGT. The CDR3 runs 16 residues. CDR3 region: CASSEDRFSASHEQYF. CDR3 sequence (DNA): TGTGCCAGCAGTGAAGATCGCTTCTCCGCCTCCCACGAGCAGTACTTC.

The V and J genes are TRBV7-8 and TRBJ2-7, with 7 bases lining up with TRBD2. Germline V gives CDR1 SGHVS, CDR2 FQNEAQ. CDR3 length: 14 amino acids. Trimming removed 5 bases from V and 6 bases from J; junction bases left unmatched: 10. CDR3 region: CASSRRGGSSEQYV. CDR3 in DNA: TGTGCCAGCAGCCGCCGGGGCGGGAGTAGCGAGCAGTACGTC.

CDR3 coding DNA: TGTGCCAGCAGCCCTCGGGACAGTCCTTTCGAGCCCCAGCATTTT. Its translation is CASSPRDSPFEPQHF. V gene TRBV7-2 combines with J gene TRBJ1-5, with 7 bases matching TRBD1. The germline gives CDR1 SGHTA, CDR2 FQGNSA. This CDR3 spans 15 amino acids. Unmatched junction bases numbered 12, after V lost 5 bases and J lost 8 bases.

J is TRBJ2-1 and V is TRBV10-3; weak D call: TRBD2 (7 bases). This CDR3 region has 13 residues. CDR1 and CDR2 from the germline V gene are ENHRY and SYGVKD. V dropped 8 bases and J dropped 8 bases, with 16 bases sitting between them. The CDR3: CAIGGGQLDEQFF. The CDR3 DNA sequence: TGTGCCATCGGGGGGGGGCAGTTGGATGAGCAGTTCTTC.

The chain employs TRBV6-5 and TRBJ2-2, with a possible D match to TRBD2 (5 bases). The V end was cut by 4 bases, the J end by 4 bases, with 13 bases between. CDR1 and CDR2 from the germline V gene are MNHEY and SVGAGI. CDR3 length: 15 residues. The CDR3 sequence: CASSSRSAVTGELFF. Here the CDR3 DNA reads TGTGCCAGCAGTTCGAGGTCAGCGGTCACCGGGGAGCTGTTTTTT.